This TCR beta chain was found in a study of blood T cell repertoires in COVID-19 (dated by TCRdb to 2018 to 2021). About the full investigation: The collaborator samples originated in the United States, Italy and Spain and spanned the acute and convalescent phases of COVID-19. The material from the prospective study consisted of cDNA or gDNA derived from T cells, B-cell-depleted T cells, or PBMCs. Subjects who had been exposed to COVID-19, were actively infected with it, or had recovered from it provided the deeply sampled blood TCRbeta repertoires that made up the dataset. The repertoires were released in a freely available public database meant as a resource for research on the immune response to SARS-CoV-2. Samples came from the ongoing ImmuneRACE study (first 160 participants) plus 1,254 subjects from 6 global collaborators. Sample metadata almost always included a de-identified subject ID, COVID-19 status, age in years and sex. Where available, HLA class I and class II types were taken from metadata supplied by the sample provider and were not determined by assay-based typing.

Study-level results and caveats: The amount of clinical and demographic metadata varied by source and participant and was provided uncurated.

Whole blood was collected in K2EDTA tubes by collaborating institutions according to the institutions' own protocols. For TCRbeta analysis, collaborators shipped samples in one of three forms: frozen whole blood, isolated PBMCs, or DNA extracted from either of those sample types. As regards this clone: It lacks a known antigen. No quality values exist for individual bases; no much larger clone is one base distant.

CDR1 and CDR2 were assigned from the germline V gene as MDHEN and SYDVKM. The CDR3 sequence holds 14 residues, the cysteine and phenylalanine included. Just the 42-base CDR3 DNA is kept, in frame starting at base 1. Trimming leaves V shorter by 6 bases and J shorter by 7 bases, with the junction holding 5 bases beyond the gene matches. TCRbeta CDR3 regions were amplified from genomic DNA by means of the immunoSEQ Assay, a bias-controlled multiplex PCR. Per the authors' processing: Within the assay, amplification of reference gene primers was used to estimate how many nucleated cells each sample contained. Sequence reads were collapsed and filtered to measure the absolute abundance of every unique TCRbeta CDR3 rearrangement. Productive Simpson clonality was computed per sample as the square root of Simpson's diversity index over productive rearrangements. The immuneACCESS repertoire file appears here via TCRdb, limited to in-frame rearrangements. These files lack a portion of the clones; in checked studies, under half of the deficit traces to unresolved V genes, and the cause of the others is not known. D and trimming come from the DNA, and the V and J calls and clone size come from that table. The sample table holds about 94,000 clones, of which 87% were seen once. The ten largest clones represent 6% to 9.5% of the sample.

The TCR was taken from a human donor with acute or convalescent COVID-19. The donor label of this sample is uncertain. The chain was built from TRBV28 and TRBJ1-4, with TRBD1 identical over 10 junction bases. The sample taken for sequencing was peripheral blood. The bases are TGTGCCAGCAGGAGGGACAGGGGATTTGAAAAACTGTTTTTT. Protein translation: CASRRDRGFEKLFF.